The 21 T cell receptor beta chains below come from one sample, sequenced in a study of cytomegalovirus exposure and HLA in healthy donors. Both 60 Vbeta primers and 13 Jbeta primers went into the PCR. TCRdb keeps only in-frame clones here, not all; method: immunoSEQ multiplex PCR. In the table there are around 130,000 clones, approximately 71% of which are singletons. The sequencing input was PBMCs. Every receptor here comes from a woman aged 60-75 years in good health and CMV-seronegative.

The chain uses TRBV28 and TRBJ2-6; TRBD1 matches 7 bases. The CDR3 is made up of 15 amino acids. Losses at the gene ends were 5 bases for V and 2 bases for J; bases not matched to a gene: 3. Germline CDR1 reads MDHEN; CDR2 reads SYDVKM. The chain's CDR3 is CASSPGTAGANVLTF. The CDR3 region has the DNA TGTGCCAGCAGTCCCGGGACAGCTGGGGCCAACGTCCTGACTTTC.

The chain is built from TRBV28 and TRBJ2-7, with TRBD2 matching 8 bases. The CDR3 spans 15 residues. V was pared by 2 bases and J by 2 bases, with 5 bases of the junction left unmatched. CDR1 is MDHEN, CDR2 SYDVKM, per germline. CDR3 DNA: TGTGCCAGCAGTTTAGCTAGCGGGCCCACCTACGAGCAGTACTTC. It codes for CASSLASGPTYEQYF.

This chain connects TRBV28 to TRBJ1-6; D not certain. This CDR3 spans 15 amino acids. The V end lost 3 bases, the J end lost 5 bases, and 11 bases lay between the germline ends. Germline lookup yields CDR1 MDHEN and CDR2 SYDVKM. CDR3 amino acids: CASSFQQINNSPLHF. CDR3 nucleotides: TGTGCCAGCAGTTTCCAACAGATAAATAATTCACCCCTCCACTTT.

V and J are TRBV5-6 and TRBJ1-1, with a weak D call TRBD1 (6 bases). Trimming took off 1 base at V and 1 base at J, with 11 bases between the two ends. The CDR3 has 15 amino acids. Germline V gives CDR1 SGHDT, CDR2 YYEEEE. The CDR3 DNA reads TGTGCCAGCAGCTTGTGGGGGGGGGCGAACACTGAAGCTTTCTTT. It is translated as CASSLWGGANTEAFF.

The chain carries TRBV7-9 and TRBJ1-2; maybe TRBD1 (6 bases). This CDR3 region has 14 residues. CDR1 and CDR2 (germline): SEHNR, FQNEAQ (reference sequence). Trimming removed 1 base from V and 5 bases from J, with 11 bases in between. The CDR3 DNA reads TGTGCCAGCAGCTTAGATCCGGGGACATATGGCTACACCTTC. Translating gives CASSLDPGTYGYTF.

This chain connects TRBV30 to TRBJ2-7; weak D call: TRBD2 (5 bases). CDR1 and CDR2 from the germline V gene are GTSNPN and SVGIG (reference sequence). The CDR3 has 11 amino acids. Trimming removed 5 bases from V and 3 bases from J, with 8 bases in between. The CDR3 spells CAWGRIYEQYF. The CDR3 region has the DNA TGTGCCTGGGGGAGAATCTACGAGCAGTACTTC.

The chain employs TRBV5-1 and TRBJ2-1; the D gene is possibly TRBD2 (6 bases). Trimming pared 4 bases from V and 2 bases from J, leaving 16 bases between. Germline assignment: CDR1 SGHRS and CDR2 YFSETQ. There are 16 residues in the CDR3. The CDR3 sequence is CASSPGGAGAYNEQFF. The CDR3 DNA follows: TGCGCCAGCAGCCCCGGGGGAGCGGGTGCCTACAATGAGCAGTTCTTC.

CDR3 protein: CARGEVDEQFF. The CDR3 region has the DNA TGTGCCAGGGGAGAGGTGGATGAGCAGTTCTTC. The rearrangement links TRBV9 to TRBJ2-1, with D perhaps matching TRBD2 (5 bases). With 8 bases removed from V and 8 bases from J, the gap between germline ends came to 11 bases. The CDR3 length is 11 residues. The germline CDR1 and CDR2 sequences are SGDLS and YYNGEE. Filled out from reference TRBV9 and TRBJ2-1, the complete variable domain reads DSGVTQTPKHLITATGQRVTLRCSPRSGDLSVYWYQQSLDQGLQFLIQYYNGEERAKGNILERFSAQQFPDLHSELNLSSLELGDSALYFCARGEVDEQFFGPGTRLTVL.

This clone was seen only a few times. The CDR3 is CASSFQGGYGYTF. In DNA, the CDR3 is TGTGCCAGCAGCTTCCAGGGGGGCTATGGCTACACCTTC. The V call is TRBV5-4, the J call TRBJ1-2, with TRBD1 identical over 7 bases. The CDR3 runs 13 residues. The ends lost 2 bases at V and 4 bases at J; junction bases unmatched: 2. The germline V gene has CDR1 SGHNT and CDR2 YYREEE (reference sequence).

The gene calls are TRBV5-6 and TRBJ2-2, with D tentatively TRBD1 (5 bases). CDR1 SGHDT and CDR2 YYEEEE come from the germline V gene. The germline V and J ends were trimmed by 0 bases and 4 bases, with 10 bases remaining between them. This CDR3 comprises 15 residues. In nucleotides, the CDR3 is TGTGCCAGCAGCTTGGTAGACAGCCTCACCGGGGAGCTGTTTTTT. Amino acid sequence: CASSLVDSLTGELFF.

J is TRBJ1-1 and V is TRBV5-1; 11 bases fit TRBD1. This CDR3 region has 14 residues. Trimming at V came to 7 bases and at J to 1 base, leaving 3 bases not matched to a gene. The germline V gene has CDR1 SGHRS and CDR2 YFSETQ. CDR3 nucleotides: TGCGCCAGCGGGACAGGGGGGGCGAACACTGAAGCTTTCTTT. Its translation: CASGTGGANTEAFF.

This clone was counted between two and nine times. CDR3 DNA: TGTGCCAGTAGCCGGGTCCGGACTAGCGGCACAGATACGCAGTATTTT. Encoded protein: CASSRVRTSGTDTQYF. The chain uses TRBV19 and TRBJ2-3; 9 bases are a match to TRBD2. Looked up from germline, CDR1 is LNHDA and CDR2 is SQIVND (reference sequence). The CDR3 has 16 amino acids. V was clipped by 6 bases and J by 1 base; unmatched bases: 8. The complete variable domain, with remaining parts taken from reference TRBV19 and TRBJ2-3, reads DGGITQSPKYLFRKEGQNVTLSCEQNLNHDAMYWYRQDPGQGLRLIYYSQIVNDFQKGDIAEGYSVSREKKESFPLTVTSAQKNPTAFYLCASSRVRTSGTDTQYFGPGTRLTVL.

V is TRBV2 and J is TRBJ2-2, with TRBD1 identical over 9 bases. The V gene end was trimmed by 4 bases and the J gene end by 7 bases; junction bases not matched to a gene: 10. This CDR3 comprises 16 residues. Germline V CDR1 and CDR2: SNHLY, FYNNEI. The DNA for the CDR3 is TGTGCCAGCAGTGCCCGGGGACAGGGCTCAGGCGGGGAGCTGTTTTTT. It is translated as CASSARGQGSGGELFF.

The chain carries TRBV4-1 and TRBJ2-3; tentative D call: TRBD2 (6 bases). The CDR3 extends over 15 amino acids. Trimming removed 3 bases from V and 4 bases from J, with 14 bases in between. Germline V gene sequence: CDR1 MGHRA, CDR2 YSYEKL. The CDR3 region has the DNA TGCGCCAGCAGCCAGTTTCAGGGCGGGGCAGATACGCAGTATTTT. This encodes CASSQFQGGADTQYF.

The gene calls are TRBV29-1 and TRBJ1-1, with 10 bases identical to TRBD1. The germline V gene has CDR1 SQVTM and CDR2 ANQGSEA. Germline trimming cut 6 bases from V and 6 bases from J; bases unmatched to any gene: 7. The CDR3 length is 13 residues. The CDR3: CSVPRDRGSEAFF. CDR3 sequence (DNA): TGCAGCGTCCCCCGGGACAGGGGTTCTGAAGCTTTCTTT. Filled out from reference TRBV29-1 and TRBJ1-1, the complete variable domain reads SAVISQKPSRDICQRGTSLTIQCQVDSQVTMMFWYRQQPGQSLTLIATANQGSEATYESGFVIDKFPISRPNLTFSTLTVSNMSPEDSSIYLCSVPRDRGSEAFFGQGTRLTVV.

The gene calls are TRBV18 and TRBJ2-1, with 13 bases that match TRBD2. Trimming took 5 bases from V and 8 from J; bases not matched to a gene: 18. The CDR3 covers 19 residues. CDR1 and CDR2 from the germline V gene are KGHSH and LQKENI. The CDR3 region is CASSRAGGGGLAGEDEQFF. For the CDR3, the DNA is TGTGCCAGCTCAAGAGCAGGGGGTGGAGGACTAGCGGGAGAAGATGAGCAGTTCTTC.

V and J are TRBV9 and TRBJ2-2; D perhaps matches TRBD2 (5 bases). The CDR3 sequence is 15 residues long. Per germline, CDR1 SGDLS and CDR2 YYNGEE. Deletions cut 0 bases from V and 2 bases from J, with 8 bases between. The CDR3 DNA follows: TGTGCCAGCAGCGTAGGTAGCGTAAACACCGGGGAGCTGTTTTTT. Residues: CASSVGSVNTGELFF.

This rearrangement joins TRBV6-5 to TRBJ2-1, with TRBD1 as a possible D gene (6 bases). Germline V gene sequence: CDR1 MNHEY, CDR2 SVGAGI. This CDR3 has 14 amino acids. Trimming left V 0 bases short and J 7 bases short, with 10 bases between. The CDR3 protein is CASSYSPGENEQFF. The CDR3 coding sequence is TGTGCCAGCAGTTACTCGCCAGGGGAGAATGAGCAGTTCTTC.

This rearrangement joins TRBV13 to TRBJ2-3, with TRBD2 as a possible D gene (6 bases). Germline V gene sequence: CDR1 PRHDT, CDR2 FYEKMQ (reference sequence). The CDR3 totals 14 residues. The ends were cut back, 1 base at V and 4 bases at J, with 9 bases in the middle. The CDR3 spells CASSLELAADTQYF. The CDR3 DNA is TGTGCCAGCAGCTTAGAACTAGCTGCAGATACGCAGTATTTT.

The chain joins TRBV11-2 to TRBJ1-2; 8 nucleotides line up with TRBD1. From germline, CDR1 is SGHAT and CDR2 FQNNGV. The CDR3 is 16 amino acids. Losses at the gene ends were 1 base for V and 6 bases for J; bases not matched to a gene: 10. The CDR3 here is CASSLVPHRGRDGYTF. The CDR3, as DNA: TGTGCCAGCAGCTTAGTTCCCCACAGGGGGAGGGATGGCTACACCTTC.

The chain has TRBV7-2 and TRBJ1-6; TRBD1 might be the D (6 bases). CDR1 is SGHTA and CDR2 is FQGNSA in the germline V gene. V lost 6 bases and J lost 7, with 22 bases in between. This CDR3 comprises 17 residues. CDR3 in DNA: TGTGCCAGCAGACTCAGGCAAACGGGGACACGGAATTCACCCCTCCACTTT. This sequence encodes CASRLRQTGTRNSPLHF.